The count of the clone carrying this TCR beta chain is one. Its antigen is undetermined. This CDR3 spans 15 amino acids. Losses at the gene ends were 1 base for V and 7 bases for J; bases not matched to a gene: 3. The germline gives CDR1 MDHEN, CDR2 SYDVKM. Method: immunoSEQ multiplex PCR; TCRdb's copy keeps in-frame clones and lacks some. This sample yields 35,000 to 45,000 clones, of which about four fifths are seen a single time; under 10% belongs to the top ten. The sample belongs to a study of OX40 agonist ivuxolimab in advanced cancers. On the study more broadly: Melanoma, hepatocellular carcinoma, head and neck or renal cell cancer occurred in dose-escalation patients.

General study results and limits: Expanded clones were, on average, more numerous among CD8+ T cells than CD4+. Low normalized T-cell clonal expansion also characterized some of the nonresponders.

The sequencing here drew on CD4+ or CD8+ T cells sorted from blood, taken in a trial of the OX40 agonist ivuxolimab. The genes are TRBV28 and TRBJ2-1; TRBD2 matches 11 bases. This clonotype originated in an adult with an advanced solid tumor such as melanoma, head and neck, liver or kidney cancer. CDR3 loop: CASSLSASGRNEQFF. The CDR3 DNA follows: TGTGCCAGCAGTTTATCTGCTAGCGGGAGGAATGAGCAGTTCTTC.